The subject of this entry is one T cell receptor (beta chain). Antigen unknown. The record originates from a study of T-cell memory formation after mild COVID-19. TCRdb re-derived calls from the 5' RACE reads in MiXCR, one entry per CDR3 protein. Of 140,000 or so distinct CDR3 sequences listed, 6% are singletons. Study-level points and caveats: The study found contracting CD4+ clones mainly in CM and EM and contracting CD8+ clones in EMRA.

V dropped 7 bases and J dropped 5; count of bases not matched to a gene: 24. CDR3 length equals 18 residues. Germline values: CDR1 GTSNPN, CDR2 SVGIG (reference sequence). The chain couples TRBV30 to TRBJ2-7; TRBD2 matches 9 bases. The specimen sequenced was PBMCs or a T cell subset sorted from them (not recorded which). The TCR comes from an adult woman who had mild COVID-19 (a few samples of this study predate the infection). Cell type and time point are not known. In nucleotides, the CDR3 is TGTGCCTACACCCGGAGGGGTTCAGCGGGAGGTTCCTTGGACGAGCAGTACTTC. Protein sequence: CAYTRRGSAGGSLDEQYF.